This TCR beta chain was identified during a study of T cells in Graves' hyperthyroidism and ophthalmopathy. From RNA transcripts, TCR beta CDR3 regions were amplified. First-round RT-PCR with HTBI primers amplified the TCR CDR3 region. A single record per CDR3 protein comes from TCRdb applying MiXCR to the multiplex PCR reads. Of some 210,000 distinct CDR3 sequences in the sample, under 20% were seen once. There are many counts of this clonotype. The TCR comes from a man aged 50 to 59 with Graves' hyperthyroidism. Sequenced sample: blood.

CDR3 sequence reads: CASSLYPSGRASYNEQFF. The CDR3, as DNA: TGTGCCAGCAGCTTGTATCCTAGCGGGAGGGCGTCCTACAATGAGCAGTTCTTC. The chain combines TRBV5-5 with TRBJ2-1, with 12 bases fitting TRBD2. After removal of 1 base from V and 1 base from J, the junction contained 6 bases not matched to a gene. CDR1 and CDR2 from the germline V gene are SGHKS and YYEKEE (reference sequence). CDR3 size: 18 residues.